This T cell receptor (beta chain) was found in a study of cytomegalovirus exposure and HLA in healthy donors. In the PCR, 60 Vbeta and 13 Jbeta primers were used. Measured with immunoSEQ multiplex PCR; TCRdb has only the in-frame clones, and not every one. The sample consists of around 180,000 clones, almost 85% of them appearing once. The germline gives CDR1 SGHKS, CDR2 YYEKEE (reference sequence). With 2 bases clipped from V and 9 bases from J, the junction kept 10 bases outside the gene matches. This CDR3 is built from 15 residues. Donors had nominal health at sampling but likely had unrecorded immune exposures.

The V gene is TRBV5-5, the J gene TRBJ2-1; 8 bases line up with TRBD1. This receptor was obtained from a boy younger than 18 in good health and CMV-seronegative. The sample consisted of PBMCs. The CDR3 sequence is CASSLSGGAFGEQFF. The CDR3 nucleotides read TGTGCCAGCAGCTTATCAGGGGGCGCATTTGGTGAGCAGTTCTTC.